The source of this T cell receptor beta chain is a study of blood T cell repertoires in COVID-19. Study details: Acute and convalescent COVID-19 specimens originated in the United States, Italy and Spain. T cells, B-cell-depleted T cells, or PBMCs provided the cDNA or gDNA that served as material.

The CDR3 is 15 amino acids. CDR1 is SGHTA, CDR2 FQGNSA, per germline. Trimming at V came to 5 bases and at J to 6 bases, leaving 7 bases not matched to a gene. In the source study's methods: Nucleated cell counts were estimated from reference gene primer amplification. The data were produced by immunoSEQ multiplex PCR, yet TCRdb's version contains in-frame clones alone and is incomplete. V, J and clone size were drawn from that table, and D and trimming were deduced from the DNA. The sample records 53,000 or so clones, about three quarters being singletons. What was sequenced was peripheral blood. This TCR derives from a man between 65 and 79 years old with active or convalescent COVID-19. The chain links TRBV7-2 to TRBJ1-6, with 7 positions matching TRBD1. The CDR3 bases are TGTGCCAGCAGCCAAAGACAGGGTAGTAATTCACCCCTCCACTTT. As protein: CASSQRQGSNSPLHF.